One sample yielded the 6 T cell receptor beta chains listed below, sequenced in a study of OX40 agonist ivuxolimab in advanced cancers. Profiling relied on immunoSEQ multiplex PCR, and the TCRdb table lists in-frame clones only, not all of them. The sample has fewer than 80,000 clones; about 79% are singletons. Sequencing used CD4+ or CD8+ T cells sorted from blood, obtained in a trial of the OX40 agonist ivuxolimab. These receptors all stem from an adult with an advanced solid tumor such as melanoma, head and neck, liver or kidney cancer.

The rearrangement joins TRBV5-1 to TRBJ2-1, with 7 positions matching TRBD1. The ends lost 2 bases at V and 5 bases at J; junction bases unmatched: 4. The CDR3 loop spans 14 amino acids. The germline V gene encodes CDR1 SGHRS and CDR2 YFSETQ. This CDR3 is CASSFQTGHNEQFF. The CDR3 coding sequence is TGCGCCAGCAGCTTTCAGACAGGGCACAATGAGCAGTTCTTC.

The J gene is TRBJ2-1, the V gene TRBV7-9; D may be TRBD2 (5 bases). Trimming removed 2 bases from V and 8 bases from J, with 7 bases in between. Germline assignment: CDR1 SEHNR and CDR2 FQNEAQ (reference sequence). This CDR3 spans 12 amino acids. The CDR3 bases are TGTGCCAGCAGCTTAAACGGGGATGAGCAGTTCTTC. It codes for CASSLNGDEQFF.

The V gene is TRBV7-8, the J gene TRBJ2-1; 8 bases match TRBD2. CDR1 is SGHVS and CDR2 is FQNEAQ in the germline V gene. The V gene end was trimmed by 6 bases and the J gene end by 3 bases; junction bases not matched to a gene: 7. This CDR3 is built from 15 residues. The DNA for the CDR3 is TGTGCCAGCAGGGAGCTGGCGGGGGGCTACAATGAGCAGTTCTTC. It encodes CASRELAGGYNEQFF.

This clone was picked up a small number of times. The chain links TRBV6-1 to TRBJ2-1; D remains unclear. CDR1 is MNHNS, CDR2 SASEGT, per germline. This CDR3 has 15 residues. Trimming cost V 2 bases and J 4 bases, with 12 bases left between them. The CDR3 DNA reads TGTGCCAGCAGTGAAAAATCGGCAATTTACAATGAGCAGTTCTTC. Translated, it gives CASSEKSAIYNEQFF.

The V gene is TRBV7-3, the J gene TRBJ1-1, with 9 bases identical to TRBD1. The CDR3 has 14 amino acids. Germline CDR1 and CDR2: SGHTA and FQGTGA. J lost 8 bases, V lost 5 bases, and 9 bases had no gene match. CDR3 DNA sequence: TGTGCCAGCAGCCGGGACAGGGAAGCAGGCGAAGCTTTCTTT. Translation: CASSRDREAGEAFF.

The chain links TRBV6-5 to TRBJ1-2; the match to TRBD1 covers 7 bases. Looked up from germline, CDR1 is MNHEY and CDR2 is SVGAGI. The length of the CDR3 is 14 residues. V was clipped by 6 bases and J by 8 bases; unmatched bases: 12. The CDR3 DNA is TGTGCCAGCAGCTCTTCGACAGGGCTAGGAGGCTACACCTTC. Translation gives CASSSSTGLGGYTF.